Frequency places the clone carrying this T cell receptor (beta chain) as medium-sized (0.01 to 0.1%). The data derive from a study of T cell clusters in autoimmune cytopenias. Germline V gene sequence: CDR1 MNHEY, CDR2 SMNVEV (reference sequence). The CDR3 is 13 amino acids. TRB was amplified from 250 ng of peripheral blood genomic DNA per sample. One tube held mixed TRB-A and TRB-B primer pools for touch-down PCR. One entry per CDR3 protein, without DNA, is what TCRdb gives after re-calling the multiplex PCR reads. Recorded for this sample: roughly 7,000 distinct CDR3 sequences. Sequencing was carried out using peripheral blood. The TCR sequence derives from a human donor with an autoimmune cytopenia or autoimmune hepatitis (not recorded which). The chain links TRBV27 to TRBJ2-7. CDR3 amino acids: CASSFGRSYEQYF.